The rows below give T cell receptor beta chains drawn from one sample of a study of T cells in Graves' hyperthyroidism and ophthalmopathy. Each CDR3 protein gets one entry after TCRdb re-called the multiplex PCR reads with MiXCR. The repertoire holds 350,000 to 400,000 distinct CDR3 sequences, with 15% as singletons. The sequenced sample was blood. Source of these receptors: a woman between 25 and 40 years old with Graves' hyperthyroidism. CDR3s include the opening cysteine and the closing phenylalanine or tryptophan. D genes are given only for firm matches. For some rows the clone size is stated as once, few or many, or as a class when expanded; others skip it.

V gene: TRBV10-2
clone size: NA
D gene: NA
J gene: TRBJ1-1
CDR3 length: 13
CDR3 protein: CASSEQENTEAFF
CDR3 DNA: TGCGCCAGCAGTGAGCAGGAGAACACTGAAGCTTTCTTT

V gene: TRBV19
clone size: NA
D gene: NA
J gene: TRBJ2-7
CDR3 length: 17
CDR3 protein: CASSIGFGFPNSYEQYF
CDR3 DNA: TGTGCCAGTAGTATTGGTTTTGGATTCCCGAACTCCTACGAGCAGTACTTC

V gene: TRBV28
clone size: many
D gene: NA
J gene: TRBJ2-7
CDR3 length: 14
CDR3 protein: CASSLSVYSYEQYF
CDR3 DNA: TGTGCCAGCAGTCTCAGCGTGTACTCCTACGAGCAGTACTTC

V gene: TRBV2
clone size: NA
D gene: NA
J gene: TRBJ2-5
CDR3 length: 11
CDR3 protein: CASSYRGAGYF
CDR3 DNA: TGTGCCAGCAGTTATAGGGGCGCGGGGTACTTC

V gene: TRBV5-1
clone size: many
D gene: TRBD1
J gene: TRBJ2-7
CDR3 length: 15
CDR3 protein: CASSEGQVISYEQYF
CDR3 DNA: TGCGCCAGCAGCGAGGGACAGGTTATCTCCTACGAGCAGTACTTC

V gene: TRBV6-1
clone size: few
D gene: NA
J gene: TRBJ1-3
CDR3 length: 15
CDR3 protein: CASWRGDSSGNTIYF
CDR3 DNA: TGTGCCAGTTGGCGGGGAGACAGTTCTGGAAACACCATATATTTT

V gene: TRBV6-1
clone size: many
D gene: NA
J gene: TRBJ1-5
CDR3 length: 13
CDR3 protein: CASSGWMNQPQHF
CDR3 DNA: TGTGCCAGCAGTGGTTGGATGAATCAGCCCCAGCATTTT

V gene: TRBV5-1
clone size: few
D gene: NA
J gene: TRBJ1-2
CDR3 length: 12
CDR3 protein: CASSLDPTSYTF
CDR3 DNA: TGCGCCAGCAGCTTGGATCCAACGAGCTACACCTTC

V gene: TRBV10-3
clone size: NA
D gene: TRBD1
J gene: TRBJ1-5
CDR3 length: 13
CDR3 protein: CAIMPGQGQPQHF
CDR3 DNA: TGTGCCATCATGCCGGGACAGGGTCAGCCCCAGCATTTT

V gene: TRBV29-1
clone size: few
D gene: NA
J gene: TRBJ2-2
CDR3 length: 14
CDR3 protein: CSGGTSLNTGELFF
CDR3 DNA: TGCAGCGGGGGGACATCCTTGAACACCGGGGAGCTGTTTTTT

V gene: TRBV11-2
clone size: many
D gene: NA
J gene: TRBJ2-1
CDR3 length: 15
CDR3 protein: CASSLGQGEVNEQFF
CDR3 DNA: TGTGCCAGCAGCTTAGGCCAGGGGGAGGTCAATGAGCAGTTCTTC

V gene: TRBV9
clone size: NA
D gene: NA
J gene: TRBJ2-3
CDR3 length: 15
CDR3 protein: CASSGNSLPTDTQYF
CDR3 DNA: TGTGCCAGCAGCGGGAATAGCCTACCCACAGATACGCAGTATTTT

V gene: TRBV3-1
clone size: many
D gene: NA
J gene: TRBJ2-7
CDR3 length: 16
CDR3 protein: CASSQDRSSLGYEQYF
CDR3 DNA: TGTGCCAGCAGCCAAGATCGGTCTAGCTTAGGCTACGAGCAGTACTTC

V gene: TRBV20-1
clone size: NA
D gene: TRBD2
J gene: TRBJ2-3
CDR3 length: 17
CDR3 protein: CSARDISGRAGMDTQYF
CDR3 DNA: TGCAGTGCTAGAGATATAAGCGGGAGGGCCGGGATGGATACGCAGTATTTT

V gene: TRBV5-1
clone size: many
D gene: TRBD1
J gene: TRBJ1-1
CDR3 length: 16
CDR3 protein: CASSFNKIDRVFEAFF
CDR3 DNA: TGCGCCAGCAGCTTTAATAAGATTGACAGGGTTTTTGAAGCTTTCTTT

V gene: TRBV7-2
clone size: many
D gene: TRBD2
J gene: TRBJ2-1
CDR3 length: 19
CDR3 protein: CASSLVPSGAGGGYNEQFF
CDR3 DNA: TGTGCCAGCAGCTTAGTCCCTAGCGGAGCCGGCGGGGGATACAATGAGCAGTTCTTC

V gene: TRBV2
clone size: NA
D gene: NA
J gene: TRBJ2-2
CDR3 length: 15
CDR3 protein: CASTRLGTVPGELFF
CDR3 DNA: TGTGCCAGCACGCGACTAGGGACGGTCCCCGGGGAGCTGTTTTTT

V gene: TRBV5-1
clone size: NA
D gene: NA
J gene: TRBJ2-4
CDR3 length: 15
CDR3 protein: CASSLEAGSKNIQYF
CDR3 DNA: TGCGCCAGCAGCTTGGAAGCGGGCTCCAAAAACATTCAGTACTTC

V gene: TRBV20-1
clone size: NA
D gene: TRBD1
J gene: TRBJ1-1
CDR3 length: 13
CDR3 protein: CSASGQGTTEAFF
CDR3 DNA: TGCAGTGCTAGTGGACAGGGGACCACTGAAGCTTTCTTT

V gene: TRBV6-2/TRBV6-3
clone size: NA
D gene: NA
J gene: TRBJ1-3
CDR3 length: 14
CDR3 protein: CASTNGGFRNTIYF
CDR3 DNA: TGTGCCAGCACCAACGGGGGTTTTAGAAACACCATATATTTT

V gene: TRBV10-2
clone size: NA
D gene: NA
J gene: TRBJ2-2
CDR3 length: 17
CDR3 protein: CASSEEGITRNTGELFF
CDR3 DNA: TGCGCCAGCAGTGAGGAGGGGATTACTAGAAACACCGGGGAGCTGTTTTTT

V gene: TRBV6-6
clone size: NA
D gene: NA
J gene: TRBJ2-5
CDR3 length: 12
CDR3 protein: CASSYGLETQYF
CDR3 DNA: TGTGCCAGCAGTTATGGGCTGGAGACCCAGTACTTC

V gene: TRBV20-1
clone size: few
D gene: NA
J gene: TRBJ1-5
CDR3 length: 16
CDR3 protein: CSARDIYGTRHQPQHF
CDR3 DNA: TGCAGTGCTAGAGACATCTACGGGACACGACATCAGCCCCAGCATTTT

V gene: TRBV24-1
clone size: NA
D gene: NA
J gene: TRBJ2-7
CDR3 length: 12
CDR3 protein: CATRGSSHEQYF
CDR3 DNA: TGTGCCACCAGGGGGAGTTCCCACGAGCAGTACTTC

V gene: TRBV11-2
clone size: many
D gene: TRBD2
J gene: TRBJ2-7
CDR3 length: 15
CDR3 protein: CASSPKGLAEYEQYF
CDR3 DNA: TGTGCCAGCAGCCCCAAGGGACTAGCGGAATACGAGCAGTACTTC

V gene: TRBV10-2
clone size: NA
D gene: NA
J gene: TRBJ1-5
CDR3 length: 16
CDR3 protein: CASSETRPGRSQPQHF
CDR3 DNA: TGCGCCAGCAGTGAGACCCGCCCGGGCCGGAGTCAGCCCCAGCATTTT

V gene: TRBV10-3
clone size: NA
D gene: NA
J gene: TRBJ1-3
CDR3 length: 11
CDR3 protein: CAISGGNTIYF
CDR3 DNA: TGTGCCATCAGTGGAGGAAACACCATATATTTT

V gene: TRBV10-3
clone size: NA
D gene: TRBD1
J gene: TRBJ2-1
CDR3 length: 15
CDR3 protein: CAISFRDRGTNEQFF
CDR3 DNA: TGTGCCATCAGCTTCCGGGACAGGGGGACAAATGAGCAGTTCTTC

V gene: TRBV5-1
clone size: few
D gene: TRBD2
J gene: TRBJ2-5
CDR3 length: 15
CDR3 protein: CASSGTSGRKETQYF
CDR3 DNA: TGCGCCAGCAGCGGGACTAGCGGGAGGAAAGAGACCCAGTACTTC

V gene: TRBV19
clone size: few
D gene: NA
J gene: TRBJ2-7
CDR3 length: 13
CDR3 protein: CASSRWANYEQYF
CDR3 DNA: TGTGCCAGTAGTAGGTGGGCGAACTACGAGCAGTACTTC

V gene: TRBV7-2
clone size: many
D gene: TRBD2
J gene: TRBJ2-1
CDR3 length: 15
CDR3 protein: CASSSTSGLYNEQFF
CDR3 DNA: TGTGCCAGCAGCTCGACTAGCGGACTGTACAATGAGCAGTTCTTC

V gene: TRBV20-1
clone size: NA
D gene: TRBD2
J gene: TRBJ2-5
CDR3 length: 14
CDR3 protein: CSAAGLAGKETQYF
CDR3 DNA: TGCAGTGCAGCCGGACTAGCGGGAAAAGAGACCCAGTACTTC

V gene: TRBV10-3
clone size: many
D gene: TRBD2
J gene: TRBJ2-3
CDR3 length: 14
CDR3 protein: CAIQLGGGTDTQYF
CDR3 DNA: TGTGCCATACAACTGGGGGGGGGCACAGATACGCAGTATTTT

V gene: TRBV11-2
clone size: NA
D gene: NA
J gene: TRBJ1-4
CDR3 length: 13
CDR3 protein: CASSDTLVEKLFF
CDR3 DNA: TGTGCCAGTTCCGACACCTTGGTCGAAAAACTGTTTTTT

V gene: TRBV28
clone size: many
D gene: TRBD1
J gene: TRBJ1-5
CDR3 length: 14
CDR3 protein: CASSPGTGLGPQHF
CDR3 DNA: TGTGCCAGCAGCCCTGGGACAGGCCTGGGGCCCCAGCATTTT

V gene: TRBV7-9
clone size: many
D gene: NA
J gene: TRBJ2-1
CDR3 length: 13
CDR3 protein: CASSLAVGHEQFF
CDR3 DNA: TGTGCCAGCAGCTTAGCGGTCGGACATGAGCAGTTCTTC

V gene: TRBV7-2
clone size: NA
D gene: NA
J gene: TRBJ2-7
CDR3 length: 14
CDR3 protein: CASSTGATTYEQYF
CDR3 DNA: TGTGCCAGCAGCACCGGGGCAACCACCTACGAGCAGTACTTC

V gene: TRBV29-1
clone size: many
D gene: NA
J gene: TRBJ2-7
CDR3 length: 14
CDR3 protein: CSIQEGGGGDEQYF
CDR3 DNA: TGCAGCATCCAAGAGGGGGGGGGCGGCGACGAGCAGTACTTC

V gene: TRBV11-2
clone size: few
D gene: NA
J gene: TRBJ2-3
CDR3 length: 14
CDR3 protein: CASSYDGPPDTQYF
CDR3 DNA: TGTGCCAGCAGCTACGATGGCCCGCCAGATACGCAGTATTTT

V gene: TRBV28
clone size: many
D gene: NA
J gene: TRBJ2-7
CDR3 length: 14
CDR3 protein: CASSFYSAGYEQYF
CDR3 DNA: TGTGCCAGCAGTTTTTATAGCGCTGGCTACGAGCAGTACTTC

V gene: TRBV28
clone size: many
D gene: TRBD1
J gene: TRBJ1-4
CDR3 length: 16
CDR3 protein: CASSLVWDSRNEKLFF
CDR3 DNA: TGTGCCAGCAGTTTAGTGTGGGACAGCCGTAATGAAAAACTGTTTTTT

V gene: TRBV12-3/TRBV12-4
clone size: many
D gene: NA
J gene: TRBJ2-7
CDR3 length: 14
CDR3 protein: CASTRGTGPYEQYF
CDR3 DNA: TGTGCCAGCACCCGGGGAACTGGCCCCTACGAGCAGTACTTC

V gene: TRBV28
clone size: many
D gene: TRBD1
J gene: TRBJ2-2
CDR3 length: 16
CDR3 protein: CASSQFGTGYTGELFF
CDR3 DNA: TGTGCCAGCAGCCAATTTGGGACAGGGTACACCGGGGAGCTGTTTTTT

V gene: TRBV28
clone size: many
D gene: TRBD1
J gene: TRBJ2-7
CDR3 length: 14
CDR3 protein: CASSFGDRANEQYF
CDR3 DNA: TGTGCCAGCAGTTTTGGGGACAGGGCCAACGAGCAGTACTTC

V gene: TRBV6-1
clone size: NA
D gene: NA
J gene: TRBJ2-7
CDR3 length: 14
CDR3 protein: CASINRGGHYEQYF
CDR3 DNA: TGTGCCAGCATCAACAGGGGGGGACACTACGAGCAGTACTTC

V gene: TRBV20-1
clone size: many
D gene: NA
J gene: TRBJ1-3
CDR3 length: 16
CDR3 protein: CSARDVISISGNTIYF
CDR3 DNA: TGCAGTGCTAGAGACGTGATTAGTATCTCTGGAAACACCATATATTTT

V gene: TRBV28
clone size: many
D gene: TRBD2
J gene: TRBJ2-5
CDR3 length: 12
CDR3 protein: CASRPPGGTQYF
CDR3 DNA: TGTGCCAGCAGACCGCCGGGGGGAACCCAGTACTTC

V gene: TRBV28
clone size: NA
D gene: NA
J gene: TRBJ1-2
CDR3 length: 13
CDR3 protein: CVSRDPRGHGYTF
CDR3 DNA: TGTGTCAGCAGGGACCCCAGGGGCCATGGCTACACCTTC

V gene: TRBV20-1
clone size: many
D gene: NA
J gene: TRBJ1-2
CDR3 length: 14
CDR3 protein: CSARDAGDYYGYTF
CDR3 DNA: TGCAGTGCTAGAGATGCAGGGGACTACTATGGCTACACCTTC

V gene: TRBV7-9
clone size: NA
D gene: NA
J gene: TRBJ1-1
CDR3 length: 12
CDR3 protein: CASTINRVEAFF
CDR3 DNA: TGTGCCAGCACCATCAACAGGGTAGAAGCTTTCTTT

V gene: TRBV28
clone size: NA
D gene: TRBD2
J gene: TRBJ2-7
CDR3 length: 15
CDR3 protein: CASSFRKRGVYEQYF
CDR3 DNA: TGTGCCAGCAGTTTTCGTAAGCGGGGCGTCTACGAGCAGTACTTC

V gene: TRBV5-1
clone size: many
D gene: NA
J gene: TRBJ1-1
CDR3 length: 15
CDR3 protein: CASSPSPDGYTEAFF
CDR3 DNA: TGCGCCAGCAGCCCATCTCCCGACGGGTACACTGAAGCTTTCTTT

V gene: TRBV7-9
clone size: NA
D gene: NA
J gene: TRBJ1-1
CDR3 length: 15
CDR3 protein: CASSLPRIGNTEAFF
CDR3 DNA: TGTGCCAGCAGTCTTCCCCGTATAGGGAACACTGAAGCTTTCTTT

V gene: TRBV28
clone size: many
D gene: TRBD2
J gene: TRBJ2-1
CDR3 length: 16
CDR3 protein: CASSTPTSGFYNEQFF
CDR3 DNA: TGTGCCAGCAGTACCCCGACTAGCGGGTTTTACAATGAGCAGTTCTTC

V gene: TRBV20-1
clone size: many
D gene: NA
J gene: TRBJ2-1
CDR3 length: 16
CDR3 protein: CSARGPRGRPSNEQFF
CDR3 DNA: TGCAGTGCTAGAGGTCCGAGGGGGAGGCCGAGCAATGAGCAGTTCTTC

V gene: TRBV10-2
clone size: many
D gene: TRBD2
J gene: TRBJ2-3
CDR3 length: 17
CDR3 protein: CASKGASGIASTDTQYF
CDR3 DNA: TGCGCCAGCAAGGGGGCTAGCGGGATCGCGAGCACAGATACGCAGTATTTT

V gene: TRBV5-1
clone size: few
D gene: NA
J gene: TRBJ2-1
CDR3 length: 15
CDR3 protein: CASSFQRYGYNEQFF
CDR3 DNA: TGCGCCAGCAGCTTTCAGCGATACGGGTACAATGAGCAGTTCTTC

V gene: TRBV20-1
clone size: few
D gene: TRBD1
J gene: TRBJ2-3
CDR3 length: 15
CDR3 protein: CSARFRDRGTDTQYF
CDR3 DNA: TGCAGTGCTAGATTTCGGGACAGGGGGACAGATACGCAGTATTTT

V gene: TRBV24-1
clone size: many
D gene: TRBD2
J gene: TRBJ2-1
CDR3 length: 16
CDR3 protein: CATSDPGGAGGNEQFF
CDR3 DNA: TGTGCCACCAGTGACCCCGGTGGGGCGGGAGGCAATGAGCAGTTCTTC